The clone carrying this TCR beta chain was found a few times. No antigen is known for it. Primers for the PCR totalled 60 Vbeta and 13 Jbeta. Sequenced by immunoSEQ multiplex PCR; TCRdb stores in-frame clones only, minus some. Of some 110,000 clones listed, about 70% were seen once; the top ten hold 4% to 5.5%. This specimen belongs to a study of cytomegalovirus exposure and HLA in healthy donors. Overall study results and limits: After further analysis at a later stage, 16,951 TCR beta sequences were associated with HLA alleles at 0.05 false discovery rate.

Each donor was nominally healthy when sampled (though unrecorded immune exposures were likely). The origin of this receptor is a man aged 30 to 45 in good health and CMV-seropositive. The sample taken for sequencing was PBMCs.

CDR3 region: CASSDSAVGPQHF. As DNA, the CDR3 is TGTGCCAGCAGTGATAGCGCAGTAGGTCCCCAGCATTTT. This sequence joins TRBV6-1 and TRBJ1-5; no firm D call. Germline CDR1 and CDR2: MNHNS and SASEGT. V was pared by 3 bases and J by 10 bases, with 13 bases between. This CDR3 spans 13 amino acids.